One and the same sample provided the 28 T cell receptor beta chains below, sequenced in a study of a mutant IDH1 vaccine in newly diagnosed glioma. Profiled with immunoSEQ multiplex PCR; TCRdb holds only in-frame clones, not every one. The sample shows about 85,000 clones, roughly 90% of them seen only once. This sample's time point: week 47, end of study. One vaccine dose held 300 ug of mutant IDH1 20-mer peptide and came with topical imiquimod. These receptors lack a known antigen. This sample comprised PBMCs, obtained from a glioma patient whose treatment included an IDH1 peptide vaccine. These receptors all come from a woman between 45 and 65 years old with glioma.

The rearrangement joins TRBV19 to TRBJ2-4; TRBD1 matches 10 bases. The V gene end was trimmed by 4 bases and the J gene end by 1 base; junction bases not matched to a gene: 10. CDR1 and CDR2 from the germline V gene are LNHDA and SQIVND (reference sequence). The CDR3 is 18 residues long. CDR3 loop: CASSRGGTGAGAKNIQYF. The CDR3 nucleotides are TGTGCCAGTAGTAGAGGGGGGACAGGGGCTGGGGCCAAAAACATTCAGTACTTC.

This clone appeared once. The chain has TRBV6-5 and TRBJ2-5, with D perhaps assigned TRBD1 or TRBD2 (6 bases each). This CDR3 comprises 15 residues. In germline, CDR1 is MNHEY, CDR2 SVGAGI. V was pared by 2 bases and J by 5 bases, with 15 bases between. The chain's CDR3 is CASSYRGASTETQYF. The CDR3 bases are TGTGCCAGCAGTTACAGGGGGGCCTCAACGGAGACCCAGTACTTC.

J is TRBJ1-1 and V is TRBV6-5, with no clear D. CDR3 size: 13 residues. The V end was cut by 6 bases, the J end by 0 bases, with 8 bases between. Germline-derived CDR1 and CDR2 are MNHEY and SVGAGI. The CDR3 coding sequence is TGTGCCAGCAGCTCGACCATGAACACTGAAGCTTTCTTT. It specifies CASSSTMNTEAFF.

The chain is built from TRBV19 and TRBJ1-1; a weak D match, TRBD1 (5 bases). CDR3 size: 16 residues. V gave up 7 bases and J gave up 5 bases, with 23 bases separating them. In germline, CDR1 is LNHDA, CDR2 SQIVND (reference sequence). CDR3: CASTPPSGQGRTEAFF. DNA of the CDR3: TGTGCCAGTACCCCCCCATCTGGGCAGGGAAGGACTGAAGCTTTCTTT.

The J gene is TRBJ2-3, the V gene TRBV9; 13 positions match TRBD2. Germline CDR1 is SGDLS and CDR2 is YYNGEE. J gave up 8 bases and V 0 bases, and 6 bases lay outside the gene matches. This CDR3 has 16 amino acids. The CDR3 DNA is TGTGCCAGCAGCGTAGGAGGGGGACTAGCGGGAAGTACGCAGTATTTT. It is translated as CASSVGGGLAGSTQYF.

The rearrangement joins TRBV27 to TRBJ2-1; D possibly matches TRBD1 or TRBD2 (6 bases each). Trimming took off 6 bases at V and 9 bases at J, with 9 bases between the two ends. Germline values: CDR1 MNHEY, CDR2 SMNVEV (reference sequence). The CDR3 length is 11 residues. The CDR3 coding sequence is TGTGCCAGCAGGGAGGGGGTTGAGCAGTTCTTC. Its protein is CASREGVEQFF.

V usage is TRBV18 and J usage is TRBJ2-1, with 8 bases that match TRBD2. This CDR3 comprises 16 residues. Trimming at V came to 0 bases and at J to 7 bases, leaving 8 bases not matched to a gene. Per germline, CDR1 KGHSH and CDR2 LQKENI. CDR3 residues: CASSPPPAGEGNEQFF. DNA of the CDR3: TGTGCCAGCTCACCACCCCCAGCGGGAGAGGGGAATGAGCAGTTCTTC.

The chain combines TRBV18 with TRBJ1-4; no reliable D call. From germline, CDR1 is KGHSH and CDR2 LQKENI. CDR3 size: 15 residues. V lost 5 bases and J 4 bases, leaving 14 bases between the germline ends. For the CDR3, the DNA is TGTGCCAGCTCAAGTTCGCGAGCTCATAATGAAAAACTGTTTTTT. It specifies CASSSSRAHNEKLFF.

This chain connects TRBV2 to TRBJ2-7, with a tentative D call TRBD1 (6 bases). The CDR3 length is 14 residues. V lost 6 bases to trimming and J lost 2 bases, with 14 bases between them. Germline V CDR1 and CDR2: SNHLY, FYNNEI. The CDR3 DNA reads TGTGCCAGCAGGGGGGCAGGGGTTACCTACGAGCAGTACTTC. Its protein product is CASRGAGVTYEQYF.

The rearrangement joins TRBV29-1 to TRBJ2-1, with TRBD1 as a possible D gene (5 bases). V was cut by 4 bases and J by 2 bases, with 9 bases left in between. The CDR3 totals 13 residues. The germline gives CDR1 SQVTM, CDR2 ANQGSEA. The CDR3 DNA reads as TGCAGCGTTGCCAGGGCGGCCTACAATGAGCAGTTCTTC. It encodes CSVARAAYNEQFF.

In nucleotides, the CDR3 is TGTGCCAGCACGGACAGACTCTCTGGGGCCAACGTCCTGACTTTC. The encoded protein is CASTDRLSGANVLTF. The genes are TRBV27 and TRBJ2-6, with D possibly TRBD1 on 6 matching bases. V lost 7 bases and J 0 bases, leaving 10 bases between the germline ends. The germline CDR1 and CDR2 sequences are MNHEY and SMNVEV (reference sequence). This CDR3 has 15 amino acids.

The chain joins TRBV7-9 to TRBJ2-1; 12 bases are a match to TRBD1. The germline gives CDR1 SEHNR, CDR2 FQNEAQ (reference sequence). This CDR3 is 16 amino acids long. J lost 8 bases, V lost 5 bases, and 10 bases had no gene match. DNA for the CDR3: TGTGCCAGCAGCCTATCGGGGGGACAGGGGGCCGATGAGCAGTTCTTC. Its translation is CASSLSGGQGADEQFF.

The chain uses TRBV25-1 and TRBJ2-5; maybe TRBD2 (5 bases). Trimming stripped 1 base from V and 2 bases from J, with 17 bases between. The CDR3 is 17 residues long. The germline CDR1 and CDR2 sequences are MGHDK and SYGVNS. The CDR3 nucleotides are TGTGCCAGCAGTGAATTCTCGGGGTTTGCAAGTCAAGAGACCCAGTACTTC. It yields the protein CASSEFSGFASQETQYF.

This chain uses TRBV18 with TRBJ1-5; D may be TRBD1 (5 bases). V lost 1 base, J lost 4 bases, and 14 bases lay in between. The CDR3 runs 16 residues. Germline V gene data show CDR1 as KGHSH and CDR2 as LQKENI. CDR3 DNA: TGTGCCAGCTCACCACAAGAATTTGGGGGGAATCAGCCCCAGCATTTT. This gives the protein CASSPQEFGGNQPQHF.

This clone was observed a handful of times. Additional DNA sequences in this sample encode the identical CDR3. The chain couples TRBV5-5 to TRBJ2-7; tentatively, D is TRBD2 (6 bases). V lost 0 bases to trimming and J lost 0 bases, with 10 bases between them. The germline CDR1 and CDR2 sequences are SGHKS and YYEKEE (reference sequence). The CDR3 loop spans 15 amino acids. The DNA of the CDR3 is TGTGCCAGCAGCTTGGCGGGAGTTAACTCCTACGAGCAGTACTTC. It is translated as CASSLAGVNSYEQYF.

The V and J genes are TRBV7-9 and TRBJ2-2; D is undetermined. This CDR3 has 15 amino acids. Trimming took off 1 base at V and 0 bases at J, with 6 bases between the two ends. Germline V gives CDR1 SEHNR, CDR2 FQNEAQ (reference sequence). CDR3 residues: CASSLGVANTGELFF. The CDR3 DNA reads as TGTGCCAGCAGCTTAGGCGTCGCGAACACCGGGGAGCTGTTTTTT.

The chain joins TRBV5-1 to TRBJ2-3, with TRBD1 as a possible D gene (5 bases). The V gene lost 0 bases and the J gene lost 1 base, with 6 bases spanning the gap. CDR1 is SGHRS and CDR2 is YFSETQ in the germline V gene. CDR3 length: 14 residues. Written as DNA, the CDR3 is TGCGCCAGCAGCTTGGGACAGCGCACAGATACGCAGTATTTT. Translating gives CASSLGQRTDTQYF. The full variable domain, in which reference TRBV5-1 and TRBJ2-3 provide the parts outside the CDR3, is KAGVTQTPRYLIKTRGQQVTLSCSPISGHRSVSWYQQTPGQGLQFLFEYFSETQRNKGNFPGRFSGRQFSNSRSEMNVSTLELGDSALYLCASSLGQRTDTQYFGPGTRLTVL.

This clone was detected only once. The chain combines TRBV10-3 with TRBJ2-7; 9 bases agree with TRBD1. V lost 4 bases, J lost 2 bases, and 3 bases stayed unmatched. CDR1 is ENHRY, CDR2 SYGVKD, per germline. This CDR3 spans 14 amino acids. The CDR3 sequence is CAISGQGGTYEQYF. Written as DNA, the CDR3 is TGTGCCATCAGTGGACAGGGGGGGACCTACGAGCAGTACTTC.

The chain recombines TRBV6-6 with TRBJ2-5, with D tentatively TRBD2 (6 bases). Trimming removed 2 bases from V and 4 bases from J, with 14 bases in between. CDR3 size: 15 residues. CDR1 MNHNY and CDR2 SVGAGI come from the germline V gene (reference sequence). The CDR3 loop reads CASSYPESGGETQYF. The CDR3 region has the DNA TGTGCCAGCAGTTACCCGGAGTCCGGGGGAGAGACCCAGTACTTC.

The V call is TRBV14, the J call TRBJ2-5; D not certain. Trimming cost V 1 base and J 2 bases, with 8 bases left between them. Germline CDR1 and CDR2: SGHDN and FVKESK. The CDR3 has 14 amino acids. Here the CDR3 DNA reads TGTGCCAGCAGCCAAGTTGCGTCTCAAGAGACCCAGTACTTC. Its protein is CASSQVASQETQYF. Together with reference TRBV14 and TRBJ2-5, the CDR3 gives the full variable domain: EAGVTQFPSHSVIEKGQTVTLRCDPISGHDNLYWYRRVMGKEIKFLLHFVKESKQDESGMPNNRFLAERTGGTYSTLKVQPAELEDSGVYFCASSQVASQETQYFGPGTRLLVL.

V and J are TRBV30 and TRBJ2-4, with TRBD2 identical over 10 bases. The germline V gene has CDR1 GTSNPN and CDR2 SVGIG (reference sequence). With 0 bases clipped from V and 2 bases from J, the junction kept 10 bases outside the gene matches. CDR3 length: 18 residues. The DNA of the CDR3 is TGTGCCTGGAGTGTGGGACTAGCGTCGGGCGAGACCAAAAACATTCAGTACTTC. Its translation is CAWSVGLASGETKNIQYF.

The chain has TRBV10-2 and TRBJ1-1; 10 nucleotides agree with TRBD1. CDR1 WSHSY and CDR2 SAAADI come from the germline V gene. With 4 bases clipped from V and 3 bases from J, the junction kept 2 bases outside the gene matches. The CDR3 is made up of 14 amino acids. The CDR3 DNA is TGCGCCAGCAGTGCCGGGACAGGGGACACTGAAGCTTTCTTT. Its protein is CASSAGTGDTEAFF.

V usage is TRBV28 and J usage is TRBJ1-4; D unresolved. V was cut by 6 bases and J by 4 bases, with 12 bases left in between. Germline CDR1 and CDR2: MDHEN and SYDVKM. This CDR3 region has 14 residues. The CDR3 reads CASSQLGRNEKLFF. The CDR3 DNA is TGTGCCAGCAGCCAATTGGGTCGTAATGAAAAACTGTTTTTT.

The chain couples TRBV2 to TRBJ2-3; D ambiguous. V lost 3 bases and J lost 2, with 12 bases in between. The CDR3 has 15 residues. CDR1 is SNHLY, CDR2 FYNNEI, per germline. CDR3 in DNA: TGTGCCAGCAGTGATTGGGCGGCACTCACAGATACGCAGTATTTT. Translating gives CASSDWAALTDTQYF.

J is TRBJ1-2 and V is TRBV6-5; 7 positions agree with TRBD1. The CDR3 contains 14 residues. Germline CDR1 and CDR2: MNHEY and SVGAGI. Germline trimming cut 0 bases from V and 6 bases from J; bases unmatched to any gene: 4. The CDR3 sequence is CASSYSGRGNGYTF. The CDR3 DNA sequence: TGTGCCAGCAGTTACTCAGGCAGGGGGAATGGCTACACCTTC.

This chain links TRBV15 with TRBJ2-7; 7 bases line up with TRBD1. Germline CDR1 LNHNV, CDR2 YYDKDF (reference sequence). V was pared by 3 bases and J by 2 bases, with 13 bases of the junction left unmatched. The CDR3 totals 17 residues. CDR3 bases: TGTGCCACCAGCAGGGTCCCCAGGGGGTTACAAGCCTACGAGCAGTACTTC. Amino acids: CATSRVPRGLQAYEQYF.

The V call is TRBV19, the J call TRBJ2-3, with TRBD1 as a possible D gene (6 bases). The CDR3 has 15 amino acids. Between the trimmed V and J ends, which lost 1 base and 6 bases, there was a span of 14 bases. The germline CDR1 and CDR2 sequences are LNHDA and SQIVND (reference sequence). The CDR3 bases are TGTGCCAGTAGTATAGGCGTTACAGGGTCCGATACGCAGTATTTT. It specifies CASSIGVTGSDTQYF. The variable domain in full, with the rest retrieved from reference TRBV19 and TRBJ2-3, is DGGITQSPKYLFRKEGQNVTLSCEQNLNHDAMYWYRQDPGQGLRLIYYSQIVNDFQKGDIAEGYSVSREKKESFPLTVTSAQKNPTAFYLCASSIGVTGSDTQYFGPGTRLTVL.

The chain joins TRBV28 to TRBJ2-3, with TRBD1 matching 7 bases. Germline V CDR1 and CDR2: MDHEN, SYDVKM. The CDR3 runs to 14 residues. The V gene end was trimmed by 5 bases and the J gene end by 1 base; junction bases not matched to a gene: 3. The CDR3 DNA reads as TGTGCCAGCAGTCAAGACAGGGGCACAGATACGCAGTATTTT. Residues: CASSQDRGTDTQYF.